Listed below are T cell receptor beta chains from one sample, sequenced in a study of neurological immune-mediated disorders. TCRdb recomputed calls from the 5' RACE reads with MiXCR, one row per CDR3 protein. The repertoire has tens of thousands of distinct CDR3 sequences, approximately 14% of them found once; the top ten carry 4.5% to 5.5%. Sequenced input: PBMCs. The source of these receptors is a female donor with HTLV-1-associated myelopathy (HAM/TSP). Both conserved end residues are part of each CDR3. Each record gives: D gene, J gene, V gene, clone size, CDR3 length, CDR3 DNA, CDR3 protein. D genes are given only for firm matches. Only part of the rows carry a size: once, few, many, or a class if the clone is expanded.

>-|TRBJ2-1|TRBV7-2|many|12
TGTGCCAGCAGCCATCGCGGTAATGAGCAGTTCTTC
CASSHRGNEQFF
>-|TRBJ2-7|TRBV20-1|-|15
TGCAGTGCTAGCGATGGGATACGAGGCGGCCACGAGCAGTACTTC
CSASDGIRGGHEQYF
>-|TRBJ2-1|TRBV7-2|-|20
TGTGCCAGCAGCTTAGTACGCCAGACAGGCTATTTGAGCTCCTACAATGAGCAGTTCTTC
CASSLVRQTGYLSSYNEQFF
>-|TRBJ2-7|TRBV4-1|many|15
TGCGCCAGCAGCCAAGGGAGGGGAAAGGATTACGAGCAGTACTTC
CASSQGRGKDYEQYF
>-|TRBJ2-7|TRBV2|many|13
TGTGCCAGCAGTTCCGGGGAGGCCTACGAGCAGTACTTC
CASSSGEAYEQYF
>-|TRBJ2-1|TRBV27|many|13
TGTGCCAGCAGTCCTCGACAGCCCAATGAGCAGTTCTTC
CASSPRQPNEQFF
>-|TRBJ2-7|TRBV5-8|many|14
TGTGCCAGCAGCTTGGTCGGTTTCTCCTACGAGCAGTACTTC
CASSLVGFSYEQYF
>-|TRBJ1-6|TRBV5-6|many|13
TGTGCCAGCAGCTTGATTGCCTCCCAAGCCCTCCACTTT
CASSLIASQALHF
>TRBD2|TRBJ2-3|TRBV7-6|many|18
TGTGCCAGCAGCGGATCCCCGGGACTAGCGGGGGGCGCAGATACGCAGTATTTT
CASSGSPGLAGGADTQYF
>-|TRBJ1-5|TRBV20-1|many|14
TGCAGTGCTAGCAGGGGAGAGGGCAATCAGCCCCAGCATTTT
CSASRGEGNQPQHF
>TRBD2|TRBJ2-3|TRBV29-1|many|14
TGCAGCGCTTCTAGCGGGGCCAGCACAGATACGCAGTATTTT
CSASSGASTDTQYF
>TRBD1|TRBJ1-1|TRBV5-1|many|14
TGCGCCAGCAGCTTGGAATGGACAGGCGATGAAGCTTTCTTT
CASSLEWTGDEAFF
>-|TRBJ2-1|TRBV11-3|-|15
TGTGCCAGCAGCTTAGGGTCCCAGACCTACAATGAGCAGTTCTTC
CASSLGSQTYNEQFF
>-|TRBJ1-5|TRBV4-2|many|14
TGTGCCAGCAGCCAAGAAGGGGTCAATCAGCCCCAGCATTTT
CASSQEGVNQPQHF
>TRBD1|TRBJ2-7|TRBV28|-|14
TGTGCCAGCAGAAAGACAGGGGGAATCTACGAGCAGTACTTC
CASRKTGGIYEQYF
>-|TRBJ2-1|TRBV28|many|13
TGTGCCAGCAGTTTCCGGGGGGCGGATGAGCAGTTCTTC
CASSFRGADEQFF
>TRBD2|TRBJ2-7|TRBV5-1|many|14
TGCGCCAGCTATGCGGGGGGAAGTAACGAGCGGCAGTACTTC
CASYAGGSNERQYF
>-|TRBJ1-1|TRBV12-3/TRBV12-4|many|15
TGTGCCAGCAGTCCCTGGCAGGGCGAGAACACTGAAGCTTTCTTT
CASSPWQGENTEAFF
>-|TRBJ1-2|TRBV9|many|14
TGTGCCAGCAGCGTAGGTTCAGCTAACTATGGCTACACCTTC
CASSVGSANYGYTF
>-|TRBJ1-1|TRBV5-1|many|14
TGCGCCAGCAGCTTTGGCGGTCCCAACACTGAAGCTTTCTTT
CASSFGGPNTEAFF
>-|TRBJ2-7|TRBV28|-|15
TGTGCGAGCAGCCTACGGGCGGCCCTGGGCTACGAGAAGTACTTC
CASSLRAALGYEKYF
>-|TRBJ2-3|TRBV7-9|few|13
TGTGCCCCCGGGGGGCGGAGCACAGATACGCAGTATTTT
CAPGGRSTDTQYF
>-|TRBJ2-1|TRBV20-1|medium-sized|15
TGCAGTGCTCCCAGGGAAGGGGCAAAGAGCAATGAGCAGTTCTTC
CSAPREGAKSNEQFF
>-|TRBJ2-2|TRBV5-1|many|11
TGCGCCAGCAGTGACACCGGGGAGCTGTTTTTT
CASSDTGELFF
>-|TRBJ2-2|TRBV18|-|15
TGTGCCAGCTCACCAAATTCTCTGGACACCGGGGAGCTGTTTTTT
CASSPNSLDTGELFF